The sequence of this T cell receptor beta chain was determined in a study of OX40 agonist ivuxolimab in advanced cancers. General notes on the study: Ivuxolimab was an agonistic, fully human IgG2 monoclonal antibody directed against OX40 (CD134), a costimulatory receptor. Among the roughly 50 dose-escalation patients, approximately 20 had hepatocellular carcinoma, 15 or so melanoma, 9 renal cell carcinoma and 9 head and neck cancer. The point of sequencing TCRbeta in the periphery was to test whether ivuxolimab changed TCR sequence diversity and drove clonal T-cell expansion. The paper reports the monotherapy dose-escalation portion (N = 52 patients) of the phase I ivuxolimab trial. In the dose-escalation cohort, 82.7% of patients were male, and the mean age was around 60 years, with a range of roughly 20 to 80. Three dose-escalation patients achieved partial responses, one with hepatocellular carcinoma and two with cutaneous melanoma. Intravenous ivuxolimab was administered to patients every 2 weeks at six dose levels: 0.01, 0.1, 0.3, 1.5, 3 and 10 mg/kg. Patients were allowed to have had prior anti-PD-1, anti-PD-L1 or anti-CTLA-4 therapy, and around 37% of the dose-escalation patients had previously received checkpoint inhibitors.

For sequencing of the TCRbeta CDR3 region, genomic DNA was extracted from the sorted cells. The immunoSEQ Assay was used to sequence the TCRbeta CDR3 regions. TCRdb retrieved this table from immuneACCESS and kept in-frame rearrangements only. Not all clones are present; in checked studies, unresolved V genes account for under half, and no reason is known for the remainder. This sample has approximately 72,000 clones in its table, and about 91% of those were observed once. The ten largest clones take up 0.86% of the sample. Patients with autoimmune disease history or receiving systemic immunosuppression were excluded from the trial. Peripheral blood for TCR sequencing was drawn from every dose cohort at baseline, at cycle 4 day 1 and at cycle 7 day 1. The samples were taken from a phase I, first-in-human, multicenter, open-label dose-escalation trial of ivuxolimab. Adults with locally advanced or metastatic head and neck squamous cell, hepatocellular, melanoma or renal cell carcinoma were enrolled in the trial. Before TCR sequencing, CD4+ and CD8+ T cells were separately sorted from peripheral blood.

With regard to this clone: Its recognized antigen is unknown. One base away there is no much larger clone; base qualities are not given.

Results the study describes overall, beyond this receptor: Which antigens the clonally expanded peripheral T cells were specific for was not determined. After ivuxolimab, expanded clones were on average more numerous among CD8+ T cells than among CD4+ T cells. Low levels of normalized T-cell clonal expansion were also seen in some patients who did not respond. At doses from 0.1 to 3.0 mg/kg, clonal expansion was seen in both CD4+ and CD8+ blood T cells between baseline and week 6. In the 0.1-3.0 mg/kg groups, partial responders had among the lowest normalized peripheral clonal expansion, particularly in CD8+ T cells.

The sequencing used CD4+ or CD8+ T cells sorted from blood, collected in a trial of the OX40 agonist ivuxolimab. This sequence originates from an adult with an advanced solid tumor such as melanoma, head and neck, liver or kidney cancer.

CDR3 reads: CASSLSPGTSGRPYEQYF. At the DNA level, the sequence is TGTGCCAGCAGTTTATCCCCTGGGACTAGCGGGAGACCCTACGAGCAGTACTTC. Recombination linked TRBV28 to TRBJ2-7, and TRBD2 aligns with 14 junction nucleotides. Here V drops 1 base and J drops 2 bases, and the junction holds 7 bases not matched to any gene. The CDR3 runs 18 amino acids, cysteine and phenylalanine included. Left in the record is the CDR3 DNA by itself, 54 bases read in frame from the first base. The germline V gene provides CDR1 MDHEN and CDR2 SYDVKM. Outside the CDR3, residues come from the reference TRBV28 and TRBJ2-7 proteins, so the full variable domain is: DVKVTQSSRYLVKRTGEKVFLECVQDMDHENMFWYRQDPGLGLRLIYFSYDVKMKEKGDIPEGYSVSREKKERFSLILESASTNQTSMYLCASSLSPGTSGRPYEQYFGPGTRLTVT.